This is a list of T cell receptor beta chains from one sample in a study of shared clonotypes between healthy human individuals. Some clones are missing from TCRdb's copy, which holds only in-frame ones; the method was immunoSEQ multiplex PCR. The table has some 1 million clones, around 76% seen once. Material for sequencing was memory CD4+ T cells sorted from blood. The receptor source for this set is a young man in good health. The CDR3 runs from the conserved cysteine through the conserved F or W. D genes are given only for firm matches. Some rows mark clone size as missing; the rest say once, few, many or name a class of expanded clone.

v_gene: TRBV6-6
d_gene: NA
j_gene: TRBJ1-3
abundance: once
CDR3nt: TGTGCCAGCAACGAGGACTCTGGAAACACCATATATTTT
CDR3aa: CASNEDSGNTIYF

v_gene: TRBV19
d_gene: TRBD1
j_gene: TRBJ1-2
abundance: NA
CDR3nt: TGTGCCAGTAGTCCCGCTGGACAGGGTACCTATGGCTACACCTTC
CDR3aa: CASSPAGQGTYGYTF

v_gene: TRBV5-1
d_gene: TRBD1
j_gene: TRBJ1-2
abundance: NA
CDR3nt: TGCGCCAGCAGCTTGGCCGGAGGACAGGGTCGCGCCTATGGCTACACCTTC
CDR3aa: CASSLAGGQGRAYGYTF

v_gene: TRBV2
d_gene: NA
j_gene: TRBJ2-5
abundance: few
CDR3nt: TGTGCCAGCAGTGACTCCCCGGGACTTGTTCGGACCCAGTACTTC
CDR3aa: CASSDSPGLVRTQYF

v_gene: TRBV4-1
d_gene: NA
j_gene: TRBJ1-2
abundance: few
CDR3nt: TGCGCCAGCAGCCAGACGGAGGTTGCAGGCTACACCTTC
CDR3aa: CASSQTEVAGYTF

v_gene: TRBV5-4
d_gene: NA
j_gene: TRBJ2-3
abundance: NA
CDR3nt: TGTGCCAGCAGCTTGGAAAGGGGTACAGATACGCAGTATTTT
CDR3aa: CASSLERGTDTQYF

v_gene: TRBV28
d_gene: TRBD1
j_gene: TRBJ1-1
abundance: NA
CDR3nt: TGTGCCAGCAGTGAGCCCGGGACAGGGGTTACTGAAGCTTTCTTT
CDR3aa: CASSEPGTGVTEAFF

v_gene: TRBV14
d_gene: NA
j_gene: TRBJ1-1
abundance: NA
CDR3nt: TGTGCCAGCAGCCAAGAGGAACACCTGGGAGCTTTCTTT
CDR3aa: CASSQEEHLGAFF

v_gene: TRBV10-3
d_gene: TRBD2
j_gene: TRBJ2-2
abundance: once
CDR3nt: TGTGCCATCGCCTGGGAGGGTAACACCGGGGAGCTGTTTTTT
CDR3aa: CAIAWEGNTGELFF

v_gene: TRBV6-6
d_gene: TRBD1
j_gene: TRBJ1-1
abundance: NA
CDR3nt: TGTGCCAGCAGTCAGAGGGGGCCGGGTGAAGCTTTCTTT
CDR3aa: CASSQRGPGEAFF

v_gene: TRBV18
d_gene: TRBD1
j_gene: TRBJ1-1
abundance: NA
CDR3nt: TGTGCCAGCTCTCAAAGAAGGGACAGAAACACTGAAGCTTTCTTT
CDR3aa: CASSQRRDRNTEAFF

v_gene: TRBV11-2
d_gene: NA
j_gene: TRBJ2-2
abundance: NA
CDR3nt: TGTGCCAGCAGCTTATACAGGATGAACACCGGGGAGCTGTTTTTT
CDR3aa: CASSLYRMNTGELFF

v_gene: TRBV19
d_gene: TRBD2
j_gene: TRBJ2-2
abundance: NA
CDR3nt: TGTGCCAGTAGTATCCCACGGGGGGTGAACACCGGGGAGCTGTTTTTT
CDR3aa: CASSIPRGVNTGELFF

v_gene: TRBV5-1
d_gene: TRBD2
j_gene: TRBJ2-1
abundance: NA
CDR3nt: TGCGCCAGCAGCACCGGGACGCTAGCGGGAGGGCCTAGTGAGCAGTTCTTC
CDR3aa: CASSTGTLAGGPSEQFF

v_gene: TRBV27
d_gene: NA
j_gene: TRBJ1-6
abundance: few
CDR3nt: TGTGCCAGCAGTATTCTGGGGGATTCACCCCTCCACTTT
CDR3aa: CASSILGDSPLHF

v_gene: TRBV12-5
d_gene: TRBD2
j_gene: TRBJ2-3
abundance: NA
CDR3nt: TGTGCTAGTGCCACGGGGGGTAGCACAGATACGCAGTATTTT
CDR3aa: CASATGGSTDTQYF

v_gene: TRBV11-2
d_gene: NA
j_gene: TRBJ1-3
abundance: few
CDR3nt: TGTGCCAGCAGCTTACGCGGGGGTAGGAACACCATATATTTT
CDR3aa: CASSLRGGRNTIYF

v_gene: TRBV11-2
d_gene: NA
j_gene: TRBJ2-3
abundance: NA
CDR3nt: TGTGCCAGCAGCTTAATAGCGATAAGCACAGATACGCAGTATTTT
CDR3aa: CASSLIAISTDTQYF

v_gene: TRBV2
d_gene: NA
j_gene: TRBJ2-3
abundance: NA
CDR3nt: TGTGCCAGCAGTGCGGAGCGTTTGGGCACAGATACGCAGTATTTT
CDR3aa: CASSAERLGTDTQYF

v_gene: TRBV5-6
d_gene: TRBD1
j_gene: TRBJ1-6
abundance: NA
CDR3nt: TGTGCCAGCAGCCAGACAGGGGTTTTACTAAATTCACCCCTCCACTTT
CDR3aa: CASSQTGVLLNSPLHF

v_gene: TRBV6-1
d_gene: TRBD1
j_gene: TRBJ2-3
abundance: NA
CDR3nt: TGTGCCAGCAGACTACAGGGGTTGGAAGATACGCAGTATTTT
CDR3aa: CASRLQGLEDTQYF

v_gene: TRBV27
d_gene: TRBD1
j_gene: TRBJ1-6
abundance: NA
CDR3nt: TGTGCCAGCAGCCGAGGACAGGGGGCGGCTATACTTAATTCACCCCTCCACTTT
CDR3aa: CASSRGQGAAILNSPLHF

v_gene: TRBV19
d_gene: TRBD1
j_gene: TRBJ1-3
abundance: few
CDR3nt: TGTGCCAGTAGTATGGGGACAGCTGGAAACACCATATATTTT
CDR3aa: CASSMGTAGNTIYF

v_gene: TRBV28
d_gene: TRBD1
j_gene: TRBJ1-5
abundance: NA
CDR3nt: TGTGCCAGCAGTTTATCCGGTTCCCTCTGGGACAGCAGCAATCAGCCCCAGCATTTT
CDR3aa: CASSLSGSLWDSSNQPQHF

v_gene: TRBV9
d_gene: NA
j_gene: TRBJ1-3
abundance: NA
CDR3nt: TGTGCCAGCAGCGTAGGGGGTGGTGGAAACACCATATATTTT
CDR3aa: CASSVGGGGNTIYF

v_gene: TRBV4-1
d_gene: NA
j_gene: TRBJ1-6
abundance: NA
CDR3nt: TGCGCCAGCAGCCTAACACTCAATTCACCCCTCCACTTT
CDR3aa: CASSLTLNSPLHF

v_gene: TRBV6-1
d_gene: NA
j_gene: TRBJ2-7
abundance: NA
CDR3nt: TGTGCCAGCAGTGATGGGTGGGCCAGCTTATCCTACGAGCAGTACTTC
CDR3aa: CASSDGWASLSYEQYF

v_gene: TRBV7-9
d_gene: TRBD2
j_gene: TRBJ2-1
abundance: NA
CDR3nt: TGTGCCAGCAGCTCTCGTCCGGTTAGCGGGAGCTCCTACAATGAGCAGTTCTTC
CDR3aa: CASSSRPVSGSSYNEQFF

v_gene: TRBV27
d_gene: TRBD1
j_gene: TRBJ2-7
abundance: NA
CDR3nt: TGTGCCAGCAGCGGGACAGGGTGGTCCTACGAGCAGTACTTC
CDR3aa: CASSGTGWSYEQYF

v_gene: TRBV6-6
d_gene: NA
j_gene: TRBJ1-1
abundance: NA
CDR3nt: TGTGCCAGCAGTCTGCCGACCGTTCGAGAAGCTTTCTTT
CDR3aa: CASSLPTVREAFF

v_gene: TRBV7-9
d_gene: NA
j_gene: TRBJ1-4
abundance: NA
CDR3nt: TGTGCCAGCAGCCCTAGCTCACGGGGCCTGGGCGAAAAACTGTTTTTT
CDR3aa: CASSPSSRGLGEKLFF

v_gene: TRBV7-2
d_gene: NA
j_gene: TRBJ2-2
abundance: NA
CDR3nt: TGTGCCAGCAGCTTTAAGCTTGGTCGTATCGGGGAGCTGTTTTTT
CDR3aa: CASSFKLGRIGELFF

v_gene: TRBV30
d_gene: NA
j_gene: TRBJ1-2
abundance: NA
CDR3nt: TGTGCCTGGAGAAAGGGGATGGAGGGCTACACCTTC
CDR3aa: CAWRKGMEGYTF

v_gene: TRBV6-5
d_gene: NA
j_gene: TRBJ1-6
abundance: NA
CDR3nt: TGTGCCAGCAAAAAAACAGGGAATTCACCCCTCCACTTT
CDR3aa: CASKKTGNSPLHF

v_gene: TRBV29-1
d_gene: NA
j_gene: TRBJ1-1
abundance: NA
CDR3nt: TGCAGCGGGACGGGACACTTGAACACTGAAGCTTTCTTT
CDR3aa: CSGTGHLNTEAFF

v_gene: TRBV28
d_gene: NA
j_gene: TRBJ1-3
abundance: NA
CDR3nt: TGTGCCAGCAGTTCACAGGGTGTTAAAGTCACCATATATTTT
CDR3aa: CASSSQGVKVTIYF

v_gene: TRBV19
d_gene: NA
j_gene: TRBJ2-7
abundance: NA
CDR3nt: TGTGCCAGTAGTTTGAGCGACAGCACCTACGAGCAGTACTTC
CDR3aa: CASSLSDSTYEQYF